This T cell receptor beta chain was identified in a study of blood T cell repertoires in COVID-19 (dated by TCRdb to 2018 to 2020). Study-level background: Samples covering the acute and convalescent phases of COVID-19 were provided by collaborators in the United States, Italy and Spain. The samples were drawn from two sources: the first 160 participants of the ongoing ImmuneRACE study, and approximately 1,300 subjects contributed by 6 global collaborators. The repertoires were released in a freely available public database meant as a resource for research on the immune response to SARS-CoV-2. Deeply sampled blood TCRbeta repertoires from subjects exposed to, actively infected with, or recovered from COVID-19 were included in the dataset. The material from the prospective study consisted of cDNA or gDNA derived from T cells, B-cell-depleted T cells, or PBMCs. Where HLA class I and class II types were available, the types were taken from metadata supplied by the sample provider, not from assay-based typing. The sample metadata nearly always contained a de-identified subject ID, COVID-19 status, age in years and sex. Overall study results and their limits: How much clinical and demographic metadata was included differed by source and by participant, and the metadata was provided uncurated.

Spanning cysteine to phenylalanine, the CDR3 consists of 15 amino acids. The retained sequence is limited to the CDR3, 45 bases, with the frame set at the first base. The germline V gene encodes CDR1 MNHEY and CDR2 SMNVEV (reference sequence). Trimming costs V 4 bases and J 8 bases, and their ends lie 15 bases apart. Concerning this clone itself: Its antigen target is currently unknown. No much larger clone is present one base from it, and per-base qualities are unavailable.

TCRbeta CDR3 regions were amplified from genomic DNA by means of the immunoSEQ Assay, a bias-controlled multiplex PCR. The paper's processing steps were these. The number of nucleated cells in each sample was estimated by amplification of reference gene primers within the assay. To quantify the absolute abundance of each unique TCRbeta CDR3 rearrangement, sequence reads were collapsed and filtered. For each sample, productive Simpson clonality was calculated as the square root of Simpson's diversity index across productive rearrangements. Drawn from immuneACCESS, this table holds only the in-frame rearrangements with V and J called that TCRdb kept. Clones are partly lost; checked studies trace under half to an unresolved V gene and leave the rest unexplained. That table is the source of V, J and clone size, and D and trimming were worked out from the DNA. This sample lists fewer than 250,000 clones; roughly 80% were detected once. The leading ten clones occupy around 12% of the sample.

Each collaborating institution followed its own protocols to collect whole blood in K2EDTA tubes. Collaborator samples were shipped for TCRbeta analysis as frozen whole blood, isolated PBMCs, or DNA extracted from either sample type. The sequence derives from a woman aged 45 to 65 with acute or convalescent COVID-19. The sequencing sample was made of peripheral blood. The sequence links TRBV27 to TRBJ1-6; TRBD1 is a possible D gene, resting on 6 matching bases. Here the CDR3 is given as CASSYQGLGHSPLHF. The sequenced DNA: TGTGCCAGCAGTTACCAGGGGCTTGGACATTCACCCCTCCACTTT.